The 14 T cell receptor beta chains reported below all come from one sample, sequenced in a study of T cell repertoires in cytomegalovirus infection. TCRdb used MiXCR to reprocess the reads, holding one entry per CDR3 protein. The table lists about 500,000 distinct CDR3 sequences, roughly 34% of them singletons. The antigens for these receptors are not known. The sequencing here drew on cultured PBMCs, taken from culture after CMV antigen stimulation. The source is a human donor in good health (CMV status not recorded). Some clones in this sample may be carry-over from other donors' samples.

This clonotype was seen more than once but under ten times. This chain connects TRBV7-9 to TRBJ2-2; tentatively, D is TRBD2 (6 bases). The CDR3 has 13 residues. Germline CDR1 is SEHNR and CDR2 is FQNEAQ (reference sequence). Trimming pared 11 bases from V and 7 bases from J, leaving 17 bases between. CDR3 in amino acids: CAFGGLRLGELFF. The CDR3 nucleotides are TGTGCCTTCGGCGGACTACGGCTCGGGGAGCTGTTTTTT.

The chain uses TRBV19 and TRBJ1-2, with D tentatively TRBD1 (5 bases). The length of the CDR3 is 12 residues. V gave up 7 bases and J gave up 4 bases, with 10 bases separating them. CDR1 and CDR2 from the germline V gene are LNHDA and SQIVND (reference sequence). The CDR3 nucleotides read TGTGCCAGTATTGACAGATCCTATGGCTACACCTTC. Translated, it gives CASIDRSYGYTF. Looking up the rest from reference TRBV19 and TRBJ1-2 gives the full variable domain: DGGITQSPKYLFRKEGQNVTLSCEQNLNHDAMYWYRQDPGQGLRLIYYSQIVNDFQKGDIAEGYSVSREKKESFPLTVTSAQKNPTAFYLCASIDRSYGYTFGSGTRLTVV.

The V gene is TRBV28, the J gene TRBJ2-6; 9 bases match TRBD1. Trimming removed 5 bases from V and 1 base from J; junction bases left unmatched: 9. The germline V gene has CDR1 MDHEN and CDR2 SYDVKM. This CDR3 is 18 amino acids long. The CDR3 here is CASSSWTGERSGANVLTF. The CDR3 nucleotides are TGTGCCAGCAGTAGCTGGACAGGGGAGCGTTCTGGGGCCAACGTCCTGACTTTC.

CDR3 loop: CASRDGQGARLNTGELFF. The DNA of the CDR3 is TGTGCCAGCAGAGATGGACAGGGGGCCCGTCTAAACACCGGGGAGCTGTTTTTT. The chain combines TRBV28 with TRBJ2-2, with TRBD1 identical over 11 bases. This CDR3 contains 18 residues. Germline CDR1 and CDR2: MDHEN and SYDVKM. J lost 2 bases, V lost 6 bases, and 11 bases had no gene match.

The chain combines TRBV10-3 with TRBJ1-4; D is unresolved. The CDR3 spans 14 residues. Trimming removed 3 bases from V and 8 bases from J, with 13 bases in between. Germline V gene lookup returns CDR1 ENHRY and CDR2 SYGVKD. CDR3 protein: CAISESTGGEKLFF. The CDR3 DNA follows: TGTGCCATCAGTGAATCGACCGGAGGGGAAAAACTGTTTTTT.

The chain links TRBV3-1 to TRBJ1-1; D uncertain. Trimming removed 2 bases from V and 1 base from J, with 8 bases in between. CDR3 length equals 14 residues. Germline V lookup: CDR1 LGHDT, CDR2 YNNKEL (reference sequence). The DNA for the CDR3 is TGTGCCAGCAGCCAAAGGGTCACGAACACTGAAGCTTTCTTT. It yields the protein CASSQRVTNTEAFF.

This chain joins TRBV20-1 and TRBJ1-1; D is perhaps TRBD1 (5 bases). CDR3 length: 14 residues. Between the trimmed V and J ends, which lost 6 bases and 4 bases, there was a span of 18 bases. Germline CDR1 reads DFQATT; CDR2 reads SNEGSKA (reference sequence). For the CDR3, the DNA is TGCAGTGCCAAATGGGACCGGACGGGCACTGAAGCTTTCTTT. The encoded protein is CSAKWDRTGTEAFF.

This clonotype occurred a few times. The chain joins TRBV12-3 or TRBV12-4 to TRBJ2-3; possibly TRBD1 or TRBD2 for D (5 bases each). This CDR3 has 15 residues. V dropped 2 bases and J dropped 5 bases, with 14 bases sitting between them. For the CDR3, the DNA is TGTGCCAGCAGTTTACGGGACCCCGGGGTAGATACGCAGTATTTT. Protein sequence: CASSLRDPGVDTQYF.

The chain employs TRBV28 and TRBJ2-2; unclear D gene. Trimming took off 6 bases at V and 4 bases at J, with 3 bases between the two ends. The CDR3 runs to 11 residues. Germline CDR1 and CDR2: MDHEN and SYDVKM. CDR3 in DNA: TGTGCCAGCAGGGCCACCGGGGAGCTGTTTTTT. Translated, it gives CASRATGELFF. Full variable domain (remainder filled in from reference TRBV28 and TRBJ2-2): DVKVTQSSRYLVKRTGEKVFLECVQDMDHENMFWYRQDPGLGLRLIYFSYDVKMKEKGDIPEGYSVSREKKERFSLILESASTNQTSMYLCASRATGELFFGEGSRLTVL.

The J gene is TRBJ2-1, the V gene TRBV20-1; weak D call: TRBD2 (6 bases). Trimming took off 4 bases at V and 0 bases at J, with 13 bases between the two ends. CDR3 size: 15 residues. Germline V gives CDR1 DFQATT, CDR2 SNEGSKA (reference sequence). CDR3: CSATSRDSSYNEQFF. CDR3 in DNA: TGCAGTGCTACTTCGCGGGATAGCTCCTACAATGAGCAGTTCTTC.

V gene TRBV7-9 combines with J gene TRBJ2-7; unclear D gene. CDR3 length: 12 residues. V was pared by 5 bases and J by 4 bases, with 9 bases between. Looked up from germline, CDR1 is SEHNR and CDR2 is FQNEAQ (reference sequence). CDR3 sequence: CASSPLPYEQYF. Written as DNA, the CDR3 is TGTGCCAGCAGCCCTCTCCCATACGAGCAGTACTTC. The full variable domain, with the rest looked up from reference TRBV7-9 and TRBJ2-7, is DTGVSQNPRHKITKRGQNVTFRCDPISEHNRLYWYRQTLGQGPEFLTYFQNEAQLEKSRLLSDRFSAERPKGSFSTLEIQRTEQGDSAMYLCASSPLPYEQYFGPGTRLTVT.

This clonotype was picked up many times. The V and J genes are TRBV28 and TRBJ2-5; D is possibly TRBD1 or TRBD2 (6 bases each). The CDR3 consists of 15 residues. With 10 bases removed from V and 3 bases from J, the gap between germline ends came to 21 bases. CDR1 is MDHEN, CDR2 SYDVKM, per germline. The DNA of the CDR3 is TGTGCCACCCTTACAGGGTTCGGCGGGAAAGAGACCCAGTACTTC. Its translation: CATLTGFGGKETQYF.

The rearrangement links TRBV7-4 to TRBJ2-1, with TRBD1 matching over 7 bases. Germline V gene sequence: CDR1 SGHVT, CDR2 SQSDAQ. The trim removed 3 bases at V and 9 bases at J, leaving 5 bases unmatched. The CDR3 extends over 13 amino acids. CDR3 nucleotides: TGTGCCAGCAGCTTGAAAGGACAGGCTGAGCAGTTCTTC. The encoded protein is CASSLKGQAEQFF.

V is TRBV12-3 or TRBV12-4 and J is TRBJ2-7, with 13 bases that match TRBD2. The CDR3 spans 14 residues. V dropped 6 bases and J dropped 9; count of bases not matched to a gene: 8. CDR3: CASSSGTSGTVQYF. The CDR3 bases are TGTGCCAGCAGCTCTGGGACTAGCGGGACGGTGCAGTACTTC.